These 28 T cell receptor beta chains were all obtained from the same sample, sequenced in a study of T cell repertoires in cytomegalovirus infection. Their specific antigens are unknown. Via MiXCR, TCRdb re-called the reads, giving one row per CDR3 protein. The table shows roughly 27,000 distinct CDR3 sequences, with 15% to 20% occurring only once. The source material was CD8+ T cells from cultured PBMCs, sampled from culture after CMV antigen stimulation. Receptors were obtained from a human donor in good health (CMV status not recorded). Some clones in this sample may be carry-over from other donors' samples.

This clonotype has a handful of counts. The V gene is TRBV7-3, the J gene TRBJ1-1; possible D gene TRBD1, 6 bases. The germline gives CDR1 SGHTA, CDR2 FQGTGA. V lost 6 bases, J lost 2 bases, and 16 bases lay in between. This CDR3 comprises 15 residues. The CDR3 DNA follows: TGTGCCAGCAGGGCGGGGGCCAACCCTAACACTGAAGCTTTCTTT. Amino acid sequence: CASRAGANPNTEAFF.

This clonotype was detected many times. The gene calls are TRBV7-3 and TRBJ2-1; 8 bases agree with TRBD2. V lost 5 bases and J lost 4; bases outside the gene matches: 7. Germline CDR1 SGHTA, CDR2 FQGTGA. The CDR3 runs 15 residues. The CDR3 region is CASSASGGVYNEQFF. CDR3 DNA sequence: TGTGCCAGCAGCGCGAGCGGGGGCGTTTACAATGAGCAGTTCTTC. The full variable domain, with the rest looked up from reference TRBV7-3 and TRBJ2-1, is GAGVSQTPSNKVTEKGKYVELRCDPISGHTALYWYRQSLGQGPEFLIYFQGTGAADDSGLPNDRFFAVRPEGSVSTLKIQRTERGDSAVYLCASSASGGVYNEQFFGPGTRLTVL.

This clonotype has a handful of counts. V and J are TRBV4-2 and TRBJ2-2; no clear D gene. Trimming took 4 bases from V and 6 from J, leaving 3 bases between them. Germline CDR1 reads LGHNA; CDR2 reads YNFKEQ. This CDR3 region has 11 residues. CDR3 nucleotides: TGTGCCAGCAGCCTTTCCGGGGAGCTGTTTTTT. It is translated as CASSLSGELFF.

This clonotype appeared a few times. This chain links TRBV6-2 or TRBV6-3 with TRBJ1-5; D unclear. Germline assignment: CDR1 MNHEY and CDR2 SVGEGT. V lost 2 bases to trimming and J lost 7 bases, with 6 bases between them. CDR3 size: 12 residues. Written as DNA, the CDR3 is TGTGCCAGCAGTTACAACCCGCAGCCCCAGCATTTT. This gives the protein CASSYNPQPQHF.

This clonotype was found a few times. The V and J genes are TRBV27 and TRBJ2-5; D is possibly TRBD2 (7 bases). This CDR3 contains 13 residues. Germline loops: CDR1 MNHEY, CDR2 SMNVEV (reference sequence). V lost 5 bases to trimming and J lost 5 bases, with 12 bases between them. The CDR3, as DNA: TGTGCCAGCAGTACCCCGGGGGGCGAGACCCAGTACTTC. This codes for CASSTPGGETQYF.

This rearrangement joins TRBV7-2 to TRBJ2-7; D is unresolved. Germline assignment: CDR1 SGHTA and CDR2 FQGNSA. The CDR3 spans 13 residues. The V gene lost 1 base and the J gene lost 4 bases, with 8 bases spanning the gap. Here the CDR3 reads CASSLGQRYEQYF. DNA for the CDR3: TGTGCCAGCAGCTTAGGTCAGAGATACGAGCAGTACTTC.

The chain couples TRBV11-2 to TRBJ2-1; D not resolved. Deletions cut 3 bases from V and 4 bases from J, with 4 bases between. From germline, CDR1 is SGHAT and CDR2 FQNNGV. The CDR3 consists of 12 residues. The CDR3 here is CASSLEYNEQFF. The CDR3 coding sequence is TGTGCCAGCAGCTTGGAATACAATGAGCAGTTCTTC.

This clonotype has only a few counts. The chain has TRBV5-4 and TRBJ1-2, with D unclear. Trimming took off 0 bases at V and 2 bases at J, with 11 bases between the two ends. Per the germline V gene, CDR1 is SGHNT and CDR2 is YYREEE (reference sequence). This CDR3 has 15 amino acids. The CDR3 loop is CASSLGVPRNYGYTF. CDR3 sequence (DNA): TGTGCCAGCAGCTTGGGAGTGCCACGGAACTATGGCTACACCTTC.

This clonotype showed up just a few times. This rearrangement joins TRBV4-1 to TRBJ1-4; D is unclear. Trimming took off 0 bases at V and 7 bases at J, with 9 bases between the two ends. The CDR3 loop spans 14 amino acids. In germline, CDR1 is MGHRA, CDR2 YSYEKL. CDR3 amino acids: CASSQDFPIEKLFF. The CDR3 region has the DNA TGCGCCAGCAGCCAAGATTTCCCAATTGAAAAACTGTTTTTT.

This chain connects TRBV28 to TRBJ1-2; no reliable D call. The V and J ends lost 3 bases and 6 bases respectively, with 11 bases between them. The CDR3 length is 13 residues. The germline V gene has CDR1 MDHEN and CDR2 SYDVKM. The CDR3 region is CASSFRVADGYTF. DNA of the CDR3: TGTGCCAGCAGTTTTAGGGTGGCGGATGGCTACACCTTC.

This clonotype turned up a few times. The J gene is TRBJ2-3, the V gene TRBV7-2; 7 nucleotides align to TRBD2. The germline V gene encodes CDR1 SGHTA and CDR2 FQGNSA. The J segment lost 2 bases and the V segment lost 2 bases, leaving 4 bases of the junction unmatched. The CDR3 extends over 15 amino acids. The CDR3 DNA reads as TGTGCCAGCAGCTTAAGGGACTACTTCACAGATACGCAGTATTTT. Protein product: CASSLRDYFTDTQYF.

The V gene is TRBV29-1, the J gene TRBJ1-5; D unresolved. The J call may be wrong; the DNA end is better matched by TRBJ2-3. The CDR3 consists of 11 residues. The V gene's germline CDR1 is SQVTM and CDR2 ANQGSEA. CDR3 in DNA: TGCAGCGTTGAAGAGGCGAGACTTCAGTATTTT. Residues: CSVEEARLQYF.

A few counts support this clonotype. The J gene is TRBJ1-5, the V gene TRBV7-9; no definite D call. CDR3 size: 12 residues. Trimming shortened V by 1 base and J by 4 bases, and 2 bases separated the two germline ends. CDR1 SEHNR and CDR2 FQNEAQ come from the germline V gene (reference sequence). This CDR3 is CASSLENQPQHF. CDR3 DNA sequence: TGTGCCAGCAGCTTAGAAAATCAGCCCCAGCATTTT.

This clonotype has just a few counts. The V and J genes are TRBV7-9 and TRBJ2-2, with D unclear. The V end was cut by 5 bases, the J end by 3 bases, with 10 bases between. The CDR3 consists of 14 residues. Germline V gene data show CDR1 as SEHNR and CDR2 as FQNEAQ (reference sequence). CDR3 sequence (DNA): TGTGCCAGCAGCGATGGACCCTACACCGGGGAGCTGTTTTTT. Protein sequence: CASSDGPYTGELFF. Combining the CDR3 with reference TRBV7-9 and TRBJ2-2 gives the whole variable domain DTGVSQNPRHKITKRGQNVTFRCDPISEHNRLYWYRQTLGQGPEFLTYFQNEAQLEKSRLLSDRFSAERPKGSFSTLEIQRTEQGDSAMYLCASSDGPYTGELFFGEGSRLTVL.

This clonotype has a handful of counts. The chain links TRBV10-2 to TRBJ2-1, with 9 bases matching TRBD2. This CDR3 comprises 14 residues. J gave up 2 bases and V 6 bases, and 2 bases lay outside the gene matches. Germline V gene data show CDR1 as WSHSY and CDR2 as SAAADI. The CDR3 DNA follows: TGCGCCAGCAGGACTAGCGGACCCTACAATGAGCAGTTCTTC. It codes for CASRTSGPYNEQFF.

This clonotype was seen a handful of times. The chain has TRBV5-5 and TRBJ1-2; D gene unclear. V lost 5 bases and J lost 2, with 16 bases in between. Germline CDR1 reads SGHKS; CDR2 reads YYEKEE (reference sequence). The CDR3 is 15 amino acids. CDR3 loop: CASRSGPGNNYGYTF. DNA of the CDR3: TGTGCCAGCAGATCAGGCCCCGGGAACAACTATGGCTACACCTTC.

This clonotype turned up a few times. The chain recombines TRBV7-3 with TRBJ1-1; D perhaps matches TRBD1 (5 bases). In germline, CDR1 is SGHTA, CDR2 FQGTGA. The CDR3 runs to 17 residues. The V end was cut by 5 bases, the J end by 3 bases, with 22 bases between. The CDR3 loop is CASSPWGGARWDTEAFF. The CDR3 coding sequence is TGTGCCAGCAGCCCCTGGGGTGGGGCGCGGTGGGACACTGAAGCTTTCTTT. Looking up the rest from reference TRBV7-3 and TRBJ1-1 gives the full variable domain: GAGVSQTPSNKVTEKGKYVELRCDPISGHTALYWYRQSLGQGPEFLIYFQGTGAADDSGLPNDRFFAVRPEGSVSTLKIQRTERGDSAVYLCASSPWGGARWDTEAFFGQGTRLTVV.

This clonotype is medium-sized within its sample. The chain combines TRBV7-9 with TRBJ2-7, with D possibly being TRBD1 (5 bases). This CDR3 region has 14 residues. From germline, CDR1 is SEHNR and CDR2 FQNEAQ (reference sequence). V was shortened by 1 base and J by 4 bases, with 11 bases between the two germline ends. CDR3 in DNA: TGTGCCAGCAGCTTAGGCAGGGTTCCGTACGAGCAGTACTTC. Amino acids: CASSLGRVPYEQYF.

J is TRBJ1-2 and V is TRBV7-9, with D possibly matching TRBD1 (5 bases). V lost 5 bases to trimming and J lost 1 base, with 8 bases between them. The CDR3 length is 13 residues. CDR1 and CDR2 (germline): SEHNR, FQNEAQ (reference sequence). CDR3 region: CASSGDVNYGYTF. DNA for the CDR3: TGTGCCAGCAGCGGGGACGTTAACTATGGCTACACCTTC. Complete variable domain (other parts from reference TRBV7-9 and TRBJ1-2): DTGVSQNPRHKITKRGQNVTFRCDPISEHNRLYWYRQTLGQGPEFLTYFQNEAQLEKSRLLSDRFSAERPKGSFSTLEIQRTEQGDSAMYLCASSGDVNYGYTFGSGTRLTVV.

The chain couples TRBV4-3 to TRBJ1-1, with D unclear. V dropped 2 bases and J dropped 5 bases, with 9 bases sitting between them. CDR3 length: 13 residues. Germline-derived CDR1 and CDR2 are LGHNA and YSLEER. CDR3 in DNA: TGCGCCAGCAGCCAAATTCTTGAAACTGAAGCTTTCTTT. Protein sequence: CASSQILETEAFF.

The J gene is TRBJ1-5, the V gene TRBV6-2 or TRBV6-3; D perhaps matches TRBD1 (6 bases). V gave up 0 bases and J gave up 13 bases, with 10 bases separating them. CDR3 length: 12 amino acids. Germline-derived CDR1 and CDR2 are MNHEY and SVGEGT. The CDR3 sequence is CASSYSRGEQHF. Written as DNA, the CDR3 is TGTGCCAGCAGTTACTCGAGGGGGGAACAGCATTTT.

The sample holds a few counts of this clonotype. The chain is built from TRBV4-1 and TRBJ1-3; D gene ambiguous. Trimming left V 0 bases short and J 0 bases short, with 6 bases between. There are 15 residues in the CDR3. Germline V gene data show CDR1 as MGHRA and CDR2 as YSYEKL. CDR3 protein: CASSQEPLSGNTIYF. The CDR3, as DNA: TGCGCCAGCAGCCAAGAGCCCCTCTCTGGAAACACCATATATTTT.

The sample holds a few counts of this clonotype. V and J are TRBV9 and TRBJ2-7; no clear D gene. Trimming stripped 0 bases from V and 0 bases from J, with 10 bases between. CDR3 length: 15 residues. Germline values: CDR1 SGDLS, CDR2 YYNGEE. The CDR3 DNA reads as TGTGCCAGCAGCGTAGGAGGCTCTTTCTCCTACGAGCAGTACTTC. Its translation: CASSVGGSFSYEQYF.

In this sample, this clonotype turned up a few times. The chain joins TRBV7-2 to TRBJ1-4; D possibly corresponds to TRBD1 (5 bases). Trimming pared 5 bases from V and 7 bases from J, leaving 17 bases between. Germline V lookup: CDR1 SGHTA, CDR2 FQGNSA. The CDR3 covers 15 residues. The DNA for the CDR3 is TGTGCCAGCAGCCCCCGGGACCAACGCCCTGAAAAACTGTTTTTT. Its protein product is CASSPRDQRPEKLFF.

This clonotype occurred a few times. The J gene is TRBJ2-1, the V gene TRBV6-2 or TRBV6-3, with D possibly matching TRBD1 (6 bases). This CDR3 comprises 12 residues. CDR1 MNHEY and CDR2 SVGEGT come from the germline V gene. V lost 7 bases to trimming and J lost 6 bases, with 10 bases between them. CDR3 bases: TGTGCCAGCAAACAGGGAAGCAATGAGCAGTTCTTC. Translating gives CASKQGSNEQFF.

This clonotype was seen at least ten times. For the CDR3, the DNA is TGTGCCAGCAGTCCCCGCGGGACAGGGCCTCAGCCCCAGCATTTT. Translated, it gives CASSPRGTGPQPQHF. V gene TRBV28 combines with J gene TRBJ1-5; 9 nucleotides agree with TRBD1. V was pared by 5 bases and J by 6 bases, with 8 bases of the junction left unmatched. Germline loops: CDR1 MDHEN, CDR2 SYDVKM. This CDR3 has 15 residues.

This clonotype was recorded many times. The chain recombines TRBV7-2 with TRBJ2-3; D may be TRBD2 (5 bases). CDR1 SGHTA and CDR2 FQGNSA come from the germline V gene. V lost 5 bases, J lost 4 bases, and 13 bases lay in between. This CDR3 has 14 residues. In DNA form, the CDR3 reads TGTGCCAGCAGCCCATACTCACTAGCAGATACGCAGTATTTT. Amino acids: CASSPYSLADTQYF.

This chain connects TRBV7-2 to TRBJ1-6; maybe TRBD1 (6 bases). With 10 bases removed from V and 6 bases from J, the gap between germline ends came to 13 bases. CDR1 is SGHTA and CDR2 is FQGNSA in the germline V gene. The CDR3 loop spans 13 amino acids. The CDR3 sequence: CATHRDPNSPLHF. For the CDR3, the DNA is TGTGCCACCCACAGGGACCCTAATTCACCCCTCCACTTT.